A single sample is the source of the 26 T cell receptor beta chains below, sequenced in a study of beta chain features in type 1 diabetes. Expressed TCRB transcripts were sequenced because the isolated RNA had all been reverse transcribed beforehand. Using immunoSEQ multiplex PCR, the repertoire was profiled, and TCRdb retains in-frame clones only, with some absent. In the table there are some 900,000 clones, 17% of which are singletons. Sequences were obtained from naive CD4+ T cells from blood. These receptors were obtained from a woman aged 18-30 years in good health.

This clone was seen only a few times. The chain's CDR3 is CASSLAPTGTTNYNEQFF. CDR3 nucleotides: TGTGCCAGCAGCTTAGCCCCTACCGGGACCACCAACTACAATGAGCAGTTCTTC. The chain carries TRBV11-2 and TRBJ2-1, with D perhaps matching TRBD1 or TRBD2 (5 bases each). CDR1 is SGHAT, CDR2 FQNNGV, per germline. This CDR3 contains 18 residues. Trimming removed 1 base at V and 3 bases at J, with 19 bases between.

The V gene is TRBV5-4, the J gene TRBJ2-1; D may be TRBD2 (5 bases). The germline gives CDR1 SGHNT, CDR2 YYREEE (reference sequence). The CDR3 sequence is 17 residues long. V was shortened by 6 bases and J by 3 bases, with 22 bases between the two germline ends. CDR3 bases: TGTGCCAGCAACCCCCGAGGGTCAACCGACCTCTACAATGAGCAGTTCTTC. As protein: CASNPRGSTDLYNEQFF. Variable domain in full (rest from reference TRBV5-4 and TRBJ2-1): ETGVTQSPTHLIKTRGQQVTLRCSSQSGHNTVSWYQQALGQGPQFIFQYYREEENGRGNFPPRFSGLQFPNYSSELNVNALELDDSALYLCASNPRGSTDLYNEQFFGPGTRLTVL.

This clone was counted only a few times. The chain links TRBV6-1 to TRBJ2-1; D is uncertain. The germline V gene encodes CDR1 MNHNS and CDR2 SASEGT. The length of the CDR3 is 17 residues. V lost 2 bases, J lost 3 bases, and 17 bases lay in between. The CDR3 loop is CASSEPLTSTGYNEQFF. CDR3 in DNA: TGTGCCAGCAGTGAACCCCTAACCTCCACGGGCTACAATGAGCAGTTCTTC.

This clone came up a few times. The V call is TRBV14, the J call TRBJ1-5; D remains unclear. The V and J ends lost 1 base and 4 bases respectively, with 5 bases between them. CDR3 length: 13 amino acids. CDR1 is SGHDN, CDR2 FVKESK, per germline. CDR3 sequence: CASSQAENQPQHF. The DNA of the CDR3 is TGTGCCAGCAGCCAAGCGGAGAATCAGCCCCAGCATTTT.

The V gene is TRBV27, the J gene TRBJ2-5; the match to TRBD1 covers 11 bases. CDR3 length equals 15 residues. V trimming: 1 base; J trimming: 5 bases; junction bases outside the gene matches: 3. Germline V lookup: CDR1 MNHEY, CDR2 SMNVEV (reference sequence). The CDR3 DNA sequence: TGTGCCAGCAGTTTATGGGGACAGGGGGGCGAGACCCAGTACTTC. It codes for CASSLWGQGGETQYF.

The chain uses TRBV28 and TRBJ2-7, with D hard to call. The CDR3 sequence is 12 residues long. V shed 5 bases and J shed 4 bases, with 9 bases lying between them. Per germline, CDR1 MDHEN and CDR2 SYDVKM. The CDR3 DNA reads as TGTGCCAGCAGTCCAGACTCGTACGAGCAGTACTTC. Translating it yields CASSPDSYEQYF.

This clone has more than one count but fewer than ten. In DNA, the CDR3 is TGTGCCAGCTCACCGTGGGAGGACAGGAGCATTTACGAGCAGTACTTC. Protein: CASSPWEDRSIYEQYF. This sequence joins TRBV18 and TRBJ2-7; TRBD1 is a possible D gene (7 bases). Germline assignment: CDR1 KGHSH and CDR2 LQKENI. V was trimmed by 3 bases and J by 4 bases, leaving 19 bases between them. This CDR3 spans 16 amino acids.

This clone was picked up a small number of times. V is TRBV7-9 and J is TRBJ1-4, with D unclear. The CDR3 runs to 14 residues. V was trimmed by 6 bases and J by 5 bases, leaving 13 bases between them. The germline V gene encodes CDR1 SEHNR and CDR2 FQNEAQ (reference sequence). CDR3 bases: TGTGCCAGCAGTAGGCAAATGGAAAATGAAAAACTGTTTTTT. As protein: CASSRQMENEKLFF. Full variable domain (remainder filled in from reference TRBV7-9 and TRBJ1-4): DTGVSQNPRHKITKRGQNVTFRCDPISEHNRLYWYRQTLGQGPEFLTYFQNEAQLEKSRLLSDRFSAERPKGSFSTLEIQRTEQGDSAMYLCASSRQMENEKLFFGSGTQLSVL.

This clone was counted only a few times. V gene TRBV5-1 combines with J gene TRBJ1-5, with TRBD1 matching 8 bases. Germline lookup yields CDR1 SGHRS and CDR2 YFSETQ. The CDR3 is 15 amino acids. V lost 1 base and J lost 6; bases outside the gene matches: 6. This CDR3 reads CASSLTGQGGQPQHF. The DNA of the CDR3 is TGCGCCAGCAGCTTGACCGGACAGGGAGGTCAGCCCCAGCATTTT.

The chain couples TRBV29-1 to TRBJ2-7, with D tentatively TRBD2 (5 bases). This CDR3 has 14 amino acids. Germline CDR1 is SQVTM and CDR2 is ANQGSEA. The V end lost 4 bases, the J end lost 4 bases, and 17 bases lay between the germline ends. Here the CDR3 DNA reads TGCAGCGTTGCCACTAGGAACATCAATTACGAGCAGTACTTC. Its translation: CSVATRNINYEQYF.

DNA for the CDR3: TGTGCCAGCAGCTTAGGGCTAGCGGGGCCCACAGATACGCAGTATTTT. It translates to CASSLGLAGPTDTQYF. This rearrangement joins TRBV7-2 to TRBJ2-3; 9 nucleotides align to TRBD2. Germline trimming cut 1 base from V and 2 bases from J; bases unmatched to any gene: 4. This CDR3 has 16 amino acids. Germline CDR1 reads SGHTA; CDR2 reads FQGNSA.

This rearrangement joins TRBV6-5 to TRBJ2-7; possible D gene TRBD1, 6 bases. CDR3 length: 15 amino acids. With 0 bases removed from V and 3 bases from J, the gap between germline ends came to 12 bases. Germline V gene data show CDR1 as MNHEY and CDR2 as SVGAGI. CDR3 in amino acids: CASSYSQGKGYEQYF. Here the CDR3 DNA reads TGTGCCAGCAGTTACTCCCAGGGGAAGGGCTACGAGCAGTACTTC.

This clone occurred many times. The rearrangement uses TRBV14 and TRBJ1-5; 9 bases match TRBD1. The CDR3 is 14 amino acids. Unmatched junction bases numbered 5, after V lost 5 bases and J lost 6 bases. CDR1 is SGHDN and CDR2 is FVKESK in the germline V gene. The CDR3 DNA is TGTGCCAGCAGCGCCTCGGACAGGGGTCAGCCCCAGCATTTT. As protein: CASSASDRGQPQHF. The variable domain in full, completed from reference TRBV14 and TRBJ1-5, reads EAGVTQFPSHSVIEKGQTVTLRCDPISGHDNLYWYRRVMGKEIKFLLHFVKESKQDESGMPNNRFLAERTGGTYSTLKVQPAELEDSGVYFCASSASDRGQPQHFGDGTRLSIL.

The sample holds a few counts of this clone. The CDR3 sequence: CASSLVAGAGTQYF. In nucleotides, the CDR3 is TGTGCCAGCAGCTTAGTCGCCGGCGCGGGGACCCAGTACTTC. The gene calls are TRBV7-9 and TRBJ2-5; D might be TRBD2 (5 bases). The ends were cut back, 1 base at V and 7 bases at J, with 13 bases in the middle. The CDR3 spans 14 residues. Looked up from germline, CDR1 is SEHNR and CDR2 is FQNEAQ (reference sequence).

V and J are TRBV7-2 and TRBJ2-6, with D possibly matching TRBD2 (5 bases). Trimming removed 4 bases from V and 4 bases from J, with 11 bases in between. CDR1 SGHTA and CDR2 FQGNSA come from the germline V gene. CDR3 size: 15 residues. CDR3 nucleotides: TGTGCCAGCAGCTCAAGGTCGGGAGGGGCCAACGTCCTGACTTTC. The encoded protein is CASSSRSGGANVLTF.

The gene calls are TRBV13 and TRBJ2-1; D gene ambiguous. Trimming cost V 4 bases and J 5 bases, with 9 bases left between them. Germline lookup yields CDR1 PRHDT and CDR2 FYEKMQ (reference sequence). The length of the CDR3 is 13 residues. The CDR3 DNA is TGTGCCAGCAGCTACCGCCGCCACAATGAGCAGTTCTTC. This codes for CASSYRRHNEQFF.

This clone appeared a few times. J is TRBJ2-5 and V is TRBV10-1; a weak D match, TRBD1 (5 bases). Germline assignment: CDR1 WNHNN and CDR2 SYGVQD (reference sequence). The V gene lost 4 bases and the J gene lost 4 bases, with 10 bases spanning the gap. The CDR3 runs 13 residues. As DNA, the CDR3 is TGCGCCAGCAGTGTCGCAGGGATAGAGACCCAGTACTTC. Translation gives CASSVAGIETQYF.

The J gene is TRBJ2-5, the V gene TRBV5-4; TRBD2 aligns across 8 bases. The J segment lost 2 bases and the V segment lost 1 base, leaving 4 bases of the junction unmatched. The CDR3 has 15 amino acids. Germline lookup yields CDR1 SGHNT and CDR2 YYREEE (reference sequence). Here the CDR3 reads CASSLQLAAQETQYF. In DNA, the CDR3 is TGTGCCAGCAGCTTGCAACTAGCGGCACAAGAGACCCAGTACTTC.

CDR3 protein: CASRVGTGEQFF. CDR3 DNA: TGTGCCAGCAGGGTGGGGACGGGGGAGCAGTTCTTC. V is TRBV5-6 and J is TRBJ2-1, with D perhaps matching TRBD1 or TRBD2 (5 bases each). Trimming removed 5 bases from V and 10 bases from J, with 13 bases in between. The CDR3 totals 12 residues. Germline V gene lookup returns CDR1 SGHDT and CDR2 YYEEEE.

This rearrangement joins TRBV6-1 to TRBJ1-1, with unresolved D. Germline loops: CDR1 MNHNS, CDR2 SASEGT. Trimming pared 3 bases from V and 7 bases from J, leaving 3 bases between. CDR3 length equals 10 residues. CDR3 sequence (DNA): TGTGCCAGCAGTGAGATTGAAGCTTTCTTT. It translates to CASSEIEAFF.

This clone was seen a handful of times. Other DNA sequences in this sample translate to the same CDR3. The rearrangement uses TRBV7-2 and TRBJ1-1, with TRBD1 matching 8 bases. Per germline, CDR1 SGHTA and CDR2 FQGNSA. Trimming removed 5 bases from V and 3 bases from J; junction bases left unmatched: 5. The CDR3 runs 14 residues. In nucleotides, the CDR3 is TGTGCCAGCAGCCCACGACAGGGGTACACTGAAGCTTTCTTT. It is translated as CASSPRQGYTEAFF.

In its sample, this clone was seen a few times. The chain combines TRBV27 with TRBJ2-7; 7 bases map to TRBD1. V gave up 5 bases and J gave up 2 bases; unmatched junction bases: 6. The CDR3 length is 14 residues. The germline CDR1 and CDR2 sequences are MNHEY and SMNVEV (reference sequence). CDR3 in DNA: TGTGCCAGCAGTGAACAGGGGATCCCCTACGAGCAGTACTTC. It specifies CASSEQGIPYEQYF.

This clone appeared a few times. The rearrangement links TRBV9 to TRBJ1-1; 7 bases align to TRBD1. V gave up 4 bases and J gave up 5 bases; unmatched junction bases: 8. The CDR3 has 14 residues. CDR1 and CDR2 (germline): SGDLS, YYNGEE. The CDR3 region is CASSLRQGSTEAFF. CDR3 in DNA: TGTGCCAGCAGCCTGAGACAGGGTTCAACTGAAGCTTTCTTT.

This clone has more than one count but fewer than ten. This chain connects TRBV29-1 to TRBJ2-7; 15 bases match TRBD2. V gave up 4 bases and J gave up 6 bases; unmatched junction bases: 7. This CDR3 has 15 residues. Germline V lookup: CDR1 SQVTM, CDR2 ANQGSEA. The CDR3 reads CSVADRTSGRVEQYF. CDR3 in DNA: TGCAGCGTTGCGGACCGGACTAGCGGGAGGGTCGAGCAGTACTTC.

In this sample, this clone turned up a few times. The chain recombines TRBV19 with TRBJ1-5; possible D gene TRBD1, 6 bases. Per the germline V gene, CDR1 is LNHDA and CDR2 is SQIVND (reference sequence). This CDR3 has 14 amino acids. V lost 4 bases and J lost 7, with 14 bases in between. The CDR3 loop reads CASSTSRGGQPQHF. The CDR3 DNA is TGTGCCAGTAGTACTAGCAGGGGCGGCCAGCCCCAGCATTTT.

There are a few counts of this clone. This chain links TRBV2 with TRBJ1-2, with D hard to call. Germline CDR1 reads SNHLY; CDR2 reads FYNNEI. V lost 6 bases and J 4 bases, leaving 15 bases between the germline ends. This CDR3 contains 14 residues. The CDR3 region is CASSLWEESYGYTF. The DNA of the CDR3 is TGTGCCAGCAGCCTCTGGGAAGAGAGCTATGGCTACACCTTC.